This is a list of T cell receptor beta chains from one sample in a study of cytomegalovirus exposure and HLA in healthy donors. Some clones are missing from TCRdb's copy, which holds only in-frame ones; the method was immunoSEQ multiplex PCR. The repertoire consists of 300,000 or so clones, with nearly 90% occurring once and the leading ten covering around 0.96%. Sequenced: PBMCs. These receptors originate from a man aged 25 to 45 in good health and CMV-seronegative. CDR3s include the opening cysteine and the closing phenylalanine or tryptophan. Fields, in order: J gene, V gene, CDR3 protein.

>TRBJ2-7|TRBV5-1
CASSPPDRPSYEQYF
>TRBJ1-4|TRBV11-2
CASSFGSNEKLFF
>TRBJ1-2|TRBV6-6
CASSYSTGGVYGYTF
>TRBJ2-7|TRBV7-9
CASSSDLSSYEQYF
>TRBJ2-7|TRBV4-1
CASSQGPVAAAYEQYF
>TRBJ2-1|TRBV6-5
CASSSGTYNEQFF
>TRBJ1-4|TRBV7-9
CASSLTGGTNEKLFF
>TRBJ2-5|TRBV5-1
CASRKLAGGSQETQYF
>TRBJ1-3|TRBV25-1
CASSRSGTGYGNTIYF
>TRBJ1-3|TRBV5-3
CARSQEEGLRGCRCGNTIYF
>TRBJ1-1|TRBV4-1
CASSQARQGRNTEAFF
>TRBJ1-3|TRBV5-4
CASSFGRGSGNTIYF
>TRBJ2-1|TRBV2
CASSGEGTNEQFF
>TRBJ1-5|TRBV23-1
CASIRVGGGNQPQHF
>TRBJ2-1|TRBV6-6
CASSYSGSYNEQFF
>TRBJ1-3|TRBV6-1
CASSEARGHNSGNTIYF
>TRBJ2-7|TRBV2
CASSSNQGAHEQYF
>TRBJ2-1|TRBV9
CASSADRALYNEQFF
>TRBJ1-2|TRBV7-9
CASSPSSDRSNYGYTF
>TRBJ1-1|TRBV5-5
CASSLDGLPNTEAFF
>TRBJ1-2|TRBV4-1
CASSQDQAGRHYGYTF
>TRBJ1-6|TRBV18
CASSPQGALNSPLHF
>TRBJ1-3|TRBV9
CASSVATGRNTIYF
>TRBJ1-6|TRBV5-6
CASSLQSSGRNSPLHF
>TRBJ2-1|TRBV6-1
CASSEAPGEQFF
>TRBJ1-5|TRBV5-1
CASSLGDRVNQPQHF
>TRBJ2-3|TRBV5-4
CASSLGSGSTDTQYF
>TRBJ1-6|TRBV25-1
CASSERRTVSGSPLHF
>TRBJ1-5|TRBV19
CASSIRDTYSNQPQHF
>TRBJ2-7|TRBV9
CASSVEWGAYEQYF
>TRBJ2-3|TRBV28
CASRRLAGGTDTQYF
>TRBJ1-2|TRBV6-1
CASSGGWVYGYTF
>TRBJ1-5|TRBV12-5
CASGPDPGTGLKQPQHF
>TRBJ1-4|TRBV7-2
CASSLTWGPEKLFF
>TRBJ2-2|TRBV5-4
CASSLGGSGELFF
>TRBJ1-1|TRBV5-1
CASRKLDRDGTEAFF
>TRBJ2-1|TRBV10-1
CASSEGGPSFF
>TRBJ1-1|TRBV7-9
CASSLITATEAFF
>TRBJ2-5|TRBV19
CASAVGQNQETQYF
>TRBJ2-1|TRBV11-2
CASSLARTHLLRHEQFF
>TRBJ1-1|TRBV6-5
CASRTGAVGNTEAFF
>TRBJ2-7|TRBV4-1
CASSQVWASYEQYF
>TRBJ1-1|TRBV7-9
CASSSLGQGGTEAFF
>TRBJ2-3|TRBV9
CASSPTQARTGVTDTQYF
>TRBJ1-2|TRBV5-1
CASSLAEGAYGYTF
>TRBJ2-1|TRBV29-1
CSVGGYRGPVLNEQFF
>TRBJ1-1|TRBV4-3
CASSRTFDSPEAFF
>TRBJ1-6|TRBV27
CASSFTGKPLHF
>TRBJ1-4|TRBV4-1
CASSQETATNEKLFF
>TRBJ2-4|TRBV2
CASSTMRSGGFAKNIQYF